Here is one T cell receptor (beta chain) with its context. The data were obtained in a study of blood T cell repertoires in COVID-19. Study-level information: Sites in the United States, Italy and Spain provided acute and convalescent COVID-19 samples. The analysed material was cDNA or gDNA that came from T cells, B-cell-depleted T cells, or PBMCs.

Authors' processing steps: Amplification with reference gene primers provided the estimates of nucleated cell counts. The protocol was immunoSEQ multiplex PCR, while the TCRdb copy is restricted to in-frame clones and leaves out a portion. V and J calls and clone size are as listed in that table; D and trimming were resolved from the DNA. The sample lists about 280,000 clones, roughly 85% occurring once. Germline CDR1 is MNHEY and CDR2 is SVGAGI. Trimming took 1 base from V and 6 from J; bases not matched to a gene: 1. CDR3 length: 15 amino acids. This receptor was identified in a man aged 45-65 years with active or convalescent COVID-19. V is TRBV6-5 and J is TRBJ2-1; 12 nucleotides agree with TRBD2. Sequencing was performed on peripheral blood. The CDR3 sequence is CASSYLLAGGNEQFF. The CDR3 DNA is TGTGCCAGCAGTTACTTACTAGCGGGAGGCAATGAGCAGTTCTTC.